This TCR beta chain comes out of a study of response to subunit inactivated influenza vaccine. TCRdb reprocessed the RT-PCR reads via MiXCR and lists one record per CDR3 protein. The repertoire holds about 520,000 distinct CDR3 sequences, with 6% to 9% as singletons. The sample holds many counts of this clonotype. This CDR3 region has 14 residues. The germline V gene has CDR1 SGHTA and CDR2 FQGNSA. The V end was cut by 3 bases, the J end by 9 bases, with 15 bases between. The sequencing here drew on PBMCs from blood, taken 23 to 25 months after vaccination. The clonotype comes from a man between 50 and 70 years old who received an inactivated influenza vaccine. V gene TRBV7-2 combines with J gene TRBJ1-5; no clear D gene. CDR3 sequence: CASSFAANQRPQHF. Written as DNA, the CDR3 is TGTGCCAGCAGCTTTGCGGCTAATCAACGGCCCCAGCATTTT.